These T cell receptor beta chains were read from a single sample in a study of T cell repertoires in cytomegalovirus infection. TCRdb used MiXCR to reprocess the reads, holding one entry per CDR3 protein. Here the sample spans around 450,000 distinct CDR3 sequences, around 11% being singletons. The sample comprised PBMCs. The receptors shown here come from a human donor in good health (CMV status not recorded). Some clones in this sample may be carry-over from other donors' samples. Both conserved end residues are part of each CDR3. D genes are given only for firm matches. Clone size is stated in some rows and not others, as once, few, many or a class when expanded.

d_gene: -
abundance: many
v_gene: TRBV5-4
j_gene: TRBJ2-1
len: 14
CDR3aa: CASSFSGPYNEQFF
CDR3nt: TGTGCCAGCAGCTTCTCGGGACCTTACAATGAGCAGTTCTTC

d_gene: TRBD1
abundance: many
v_gene: TRBV10-3
j_gene: TRBJ1-3
len: 15
CDR3aa: CAISAPGGSGNTIYF
CDR3nt: TGTGCCATCAGTGCACCAGGGGGCTCTGGAAACACCATATATTTT

d_gene: TRBD1
abundance: -
v_gene: TRBV3-1
j_gene: TRBJ1-1
len: 13
CDR3aa: CASSPGTGKTAFF
CDR3nt: TGTGCCAGCAGTCCCGGGACAGGTAAGACAGCTTTCTTT

d_gene: -
abundance: -
v_gene: TRBV15
j_gene: TRBJ2-1
len: 14
CDR3aa: CATSTRRAGQEQFF
CDR3nt: TGTGCCACCAGCACCCGGCGGGCGGGACAAGAGCAGTTCTTC

d_gene: TRBD1
abundance: many
v_gene: TRBV19
j_gene: TRBJ1-2
len: 16
CDR3aa: CASSFTGGSSLVGYTF
CDR3nt: TGTGCCAGTAGTTTTACAGGGGGATCTTCACTTGTTGGCTACACCTTC

d_gene: TRBD2
abundance: many
v_gene: TRBV20-1
j_gene: TRBJ2-3
len: 13
CDR3aa: CSRPGLATDTQYF
CDR3nt: TGCAGTCGGCCCGGACTAGCCACAGATACGCAGTATTTT

d_gene: -
abundance: many
v_gene: TRBV12-3/TRBV12-4
j_gene: TRBJ2-5
len: 11
CDR3aa: CASSLMQTQYF
CDR3nt: TGTGCCAGCAGTTTGATGCAGACCCAGTACTTC

d_gene: -
abundance: few
v_gene: TRBV2
j_gene: TRBJ1-4
len: 12
CDR3aa: CASSVFNEKLFF
CDR3nt: TGTGCCAGCAGTGTTTTTAATGAAAAACTGTTTTTT

d_gene: TRBD2
abundance: -
v_gene: TRBV29-1
j_gene: TRBJ2-1
len: 18
CDR3aa: CSVEDRGTSGLSYNEQFF
CDR3nt: TGCAGCGTTGAAGATCGGGGGACTAGCGGGCTCTCCTACAATGAGCAGTTCTTC

d_gene: TRBD1
abundance: once
v_gene: TRBV3-1
j_gene: TRBJ2-7
len: 13
CDR3aa: CASRDRGRYEQYF
CDR3nt: TGTGCCTCCCGGGACAGGGGACGTTACGAGCAGTACTTC

d_gene: -
abundance: many
v_gene: TRBV19
j_gene: TRBJ1-1
len: 15
CDR3aa: CASSYTRQVNTEAFF
CDR3nt: TGTGCCAGTAGTTACACTCGGCAAGTGAACACTGAAGCTTTCTTT

d_gene: -
abundance: many
v_gene: TRBV10-3
j_gene: TRBJ2-5
len: 15
CDR3aa: CAISRGPGAEETQYF
CDR3nt: TGTGCCATCAGCCGGGGTCCCGGGGCGGAAGAGACCCAGTACTTC

d_gene: TRBD2
abundance: -
v_gene: TRBV27
j_gene: TRBJ2-1
len: 17
CDR3aa: CASSPLPQRGAYNEQFF
CDR3nt: TGTGCCAGCAGTCCCCTCCCCCAGCGGGGGGCCTACAATGAGCAGTTCTTC

d_gene: -
abundance: -
v_gene: TRBV14
j_gene: TRBJ1-2
len: 13
CDR3aa: CASSHEGQDGYTF
CDR3nt: TGTGCCAGCAGCCATGAGGGGCAGGATGGCTACACCTTC

d_gene: -
abundance: -
v_gene: TRBV4-2
j_gene: TRBJ2-2
len: 13
CDR3aa: CASERANTGELFF
CDR3nt: TGTGCCAGCGAGCGGGCGAACACCGGGGAGCTGTTTTTT

d_gene: TRBD1
abundance: many
v_gene: TRBV7-6
j_gene: TRBJ2-6
len: 19
CDR3aa: CASSSPGQGVHSGANVLTF
CDR3nt: TGTGCCAGCAGCTCTCCGGGACAGGGGGTCCACTCTGGGGCCAACGTCCTGACTTTC

d_gene: -
abundance: many
v_gene: TRBV7-3
j_gene: TRBJ2-5
len: 16
CDR3aa: CASSFTQTRAGETQYF
CDR3nt: TGTGCCAGCAGTTTCACACAGACGCGAGCGGGAGAGACCCAGTACTTC

d_gene: TRBD1
abundance: many
v_gene: TRBV2
j_gene: TRBJ1-1
len: 14
CDR3aa: CASDRDRANTEAFF
CDR3nt: TGTGCCAGCGATAGGGACAGGGCGAACACTGAAGCTTTCTTT

d_gene: TRBD2
abundance: few
v_gene: TRBV14
j_gene: TRBJ2-7
len: 16
CDR3aa: CASSTTSGRSSYEQYF
CDR3nt: TGTGCCAGCAGCACGACTAGCGGGCGCAGCTCCTACGAGCAGTACTTC

d_gene: TRBD1
abundance: -
v_gene: TRBV20-1
j_gene: TRBJ1-3
len: 16
CDR3aa: CSASEGSGGPGNTIYF
CDR3nt: TGCAGTGCTAGTGAGGGTTCAGGGGGCCCTGGAAACACCATATATTTT

d_gene: -
abundance: many
v_gene: TRBV12-3/TRBV12-4
j_gene: TRBJ2-2
len: 15
CDR3aa: CASSTGQGDSGELFF
CDR3nt: TGTGCCAGCAGTACCGGTCAAGGGGATTCCGGGGAGCTGTTTTTT

d_gene: TRBD1
abundance: -
v_gene: TRBV3-1
j_gene: TRBJ1-1
len: 15
CDR3aa: CASSQVGQGATEAFF
CDR3nt: TGTGCCAGCAGCCAAGTCGGACAGGGGGCCACTGAAGCTTTCTTT

d_gene: -
abundance: many
v_gene: TRBV5-5
j_gene: TRBJ1-1
len: 14
CDR3aa: CASSLLGDGTEAFF
CDR3nt: TGTGCCAGCAGCCTATTAGGGGACGGGACTGAAGCTTTCTTT

d_gene: -
abundance: medium-sized
v_gene: TRBV19
j_gene: TRBJ1-1
len: 15
CDR3aa: CATVRRFGMNTEAFF
CDR3nt: TGTGCCACCGTGAGGAGGTTTGGTATGAACACTGAAGCTTTCTTT

d_gene: -
abundance: few
v_gene: TRBV3-1
j_gene: TRBJ1-5
len: 15
CDR3aa: CASSQDGPGTQPQHF
CDR3nt: TGTGCCAGCAGCCAAGATGGGCCAGGGACTCAGCCCCAGCATTTT

d_gene: TRBD2
abundance: many
v_gene: TRBV19
j_gene: TRBJ2-1
len: 20
CDR3aa: CASSMGVAGEGGVGYNEQFF
CDR3nt: TGTGCCAGTAGTATGGGGGTAGCGGGAGAGGGGGGGGTAGGGTACAATGAGCAGTTCTTC

d_gene: TRBD2
abundance: many
v_gene: TRBV7-9
j_gene: TRBJ2-1
len: 15
CDR3aa: CASSLVAGELNEQFF
CDR3nt: TGTGCCAGCAGCTTAGTAGCGGGAGAGCTCAATGAGCAGTTCTTC

d_gene: TRBD2
abundance: once
v_gene: TRBV13
j_gene: TRBJ2-1
len: 16
CDR3aa: CASSSLAGPGSDEQFF
CDR3nt: TGTGCCAGCAGCTCTCTAGCGGGACCAGGGTCCGATGAGCAGTTCTTC

d_gene: TRBD1
abundance: -
v_gene: TRBV5-1
j_gene: TRBJ2-3
len: 13
CDR3aa: CVSSTGQGNTQYF
CDR3nt: TGCGTCAGCAGCACGGGACAGGGGAATACGCAGTATTTT

d_gene: -
abundance: few
v_gene: TRBV12-3/TRBV12-4
j_gene: TRBJ2-7
len: 12
CDR3aa: CASRSPQEEQYF
CDR3nt: TGTGCCAGCAGATCTCCCCAAGAGGAGCAGTACTTC

d_gene: -
abundance: -
v_gene: TRBV3-1
j_gene: TRBJ2-5
len: 17
CDR3aa: CASSQEFSRWGQETQYF
CDR3nt: TGTGCCAGCAGCCAAGAATTTTCCCGTTGGGGCCAAGAGACCCAGTACTTC

d_gene: -
abundance: many
v_gene: TRBV5-1
j_gene: TRBJ2-7
len: 13
CDR3aa: CASSPSGGGGQYF
CDR3nt: TGCGCCAGCAGCCCATCCGGTGGGGGCGGGCAGTACTTC

d_gene: TRBD1
abundance: -
v_gene: TRBV15
j_gene: TRBJ2-5
len: 16
CDR3aa: CATSRLQTGAQETQYF
CDR3nt: TGTGCCACCAGCAGACTTCAGACAGGGGCGCAAGAGACCCAGTACTTC

d_gene: TRBD1
abundance: few
v_gene: TRBV6-6
j_gene: TRBJ1-1
len: 15
CDR3aa: CASSQPGTGNTEAFF
CDR3nt: TGTGCCAGCAGTCAACCCGGGACAGGGAACACTGAAGCTTTCTTT

d_gene: -
abundance: many
v_gene: TRBV12-3/TRBV12-4
j_gene: TRBJ1-3
len: 14
CDR3aa: CASRESSTGNTIYF
CDR3nt: TGTGCCAGCAGGGAGTCCAGCACTGGAAACACCATATATTTT

d_gene: TRBD2
abundance: -
v_gene: TRBV19
j_gene: TRBJ2-3
len: 17
CDR3aa: CASRPRTSGASTDTQYF
CDR3nt: TGTGCCAGTAGGCCCAGGACTAGCGGGGCTAGCACAGATACGCAGTATTTT

d_gene: -
abundance: many
v_gene: TRBV19
j_gene: TRBJ2-3
len: 14
CDR3aa: CASSRSRATDTQYF
CDR3nt: TGTGCCAGTAGTCGGAGTCGTGCCACAGATACGCAGTATTTT

d_gene: -
abundance: many
v_gene: TRBV7-2
j_gene: TRBJ1-5
len: 12
CDR3aa: CASSFSNQPQHF
CDR3nt: TGTGCCAGCAGCTTCAGCAATCAGCCCCAGCATTTT

d_gene: -
abundance: -
v_gene: TRBV2
j_gene: TRBJ1-2
len: 14
CDR3aa: CASSDRQRNYGYTF
CDR3nt: TGTGCCAGCAGTGACAGGCAGAGAAACTATGGCTACACCTTC

d_gene: TRBD1
abundance: many
v_gene: TRBV7-9
j_gene: TRBJ2-1
len: 17
CDR3aa: CASSSGTGGADYNEQFF
CDR3nt: TGTGCCAGCAGCTCCGGGACAGGGGGCGCCGATTACAATGAGCAGTTCTTC

d_gene: -
abundance: many
v_gene: TRBV5-6
j_gene: TRBJ1-2
len: 14
CDR3aa: CASSLIATGYGYTF
CDR3nt: TGTGCCAGCAGCTTGATCGCGACAGGATATGGCTACACCTTC

d_gene: TRBD1
abundance: -
v_gene: TRBV19
j_gene: TRBJ2-2
len: 15
CDR3aa: CASGGQGGSVGELFF
CDR3nt: TGTGCCAGTGGGGGACAGGGTGGAAGTGTCGGGGAGCTGTTTTTT

d_gene: -
abundance: -
v_gene: TRBV2
j_gene: TRBJ2-2
len: 15
CDR3aa: CASRAGTAYTGELFF
CDR3nt: TGTGCCAGCAGGGCCGGCACAGCCTACACCGGGGAGCTGTTTTTT

d_gene: -
abundance: -
v_gene: TRBV11-2
j_gene: TRBJ2-1
len: 19
CDR3aa: CASSLDWRGKTRTYNEQFF
CDR3nt: TGTGCCAGCAGCTTAGATTGGCGGGGAAAAACCCGCACGTACAATGAGCAGTTCTTC

d_gene: -
abundance: few
v_gene: TRBV18
j_gene: TRBJ1-3
len: 14
CDR3aa: CASSPRSPGNTIYF
CDR3nt: TGTGCCAGCTCACCGCGGAGTCCTGGAAACACCATATATTTT

d_gene: -
abundance: many
v_gene: TRBV5-4
j_gene: TRBJ1-4
len: 15
CDR3aa: CASSSYRDSSEKLFF
CDR3nt: TGTGCCAGCAGCTCCTACCGGGATAGCTCTGAAAAACTGTTTTTT

d_gene: TRBD1
abundance: many
v_gene: TRBV29-1
j_gene: TRBJ1-1
len: 14
CDR3aa: CSARTGVGDTEAFF
CDR3nt: TGCAGCGCCCGAACAGGGGTAGGGGACACTGAAGCTTTCTTT

d_gene: -
abundance: few
v_gene: TRBV2
j_gene: TRBJ1-4
len: 13
CDR3aa: CASSEGAEGKLFF
CDR3nt: TGTGCCAGCAGTGAAGGCGCCGAGGGAAAACTGTTTTTT

d_gene: -
abundance: few
v_gene: TRBV4-1
j_gene: TRBJ1-5
len: 15
CDR3aa: CASSQDERGDQPQHF
CDR3nt: TGCGCCAGCAGCCAAGACGAGAGGGGGGATCAGCCCCAGCATTTT

d_gene: -
abundance: few
v_gene: TRBV29-1
j_gene: TRBJ2-5
len: 15
CDR3aa: CSVEVRLSKGETQYF
CDR3nt: TGCAGCGTTGAAGTCCGGCTCTCTAAAGGGGAGACCCAGTACTTC